This T cell receptor beta chain was profiled in a study of blood T cell repertoires in COVID-19. Study information: Whether acute or convalescent, the COVID-19 samples came from the United States, Italy and Spain.

The assay was immunoSEQ multiplex PCR, and TCRdb's table has in-frame clones only and misses some. Of around 220,000 clones in the sample, 80% are singletons; the top ten hold approximately 5%. The CDR3 spans 16 residues. V lost 5 bases and J lost 1, with 15 bases in between. Germline V gene lookup returns CDR1 MNHNY and CDR2 SVGAGI (reference sequence). Sequencing input: peripheral blood. The source is a human donor in a cohort sampled during active COVID-19. The rearrangement joins TRBV6-6 to TRBJ1-3; D not certain. This chain's CDR3 is CASSTFLAKSGNTIYF. The CDR3 nucleotides read TGTGCCAGCAGTACCTTCCTGGCAAAGTCTGGAAACACCATATATTTT.